The entry that follows covers one TCR beta chain sequence. Its target is not known. Thawed PBMCs were FACS-sorted into unstimulated CD4+CD25+CD127- regulatory T cells, CD4+CD25- non-regulatory cells, CD4 and CD8 cells. This sample stems from a study of Tregs in tolerant kidney transplant recipients. Broader study findings: Validation in larger populations is needed because few patients were studied. Biological reproducibility was not directly addressed, but technical replication error appeared minimal.

TCRdb's table, derived via immunoSEQ multiplex PCR, lists solely in-frame clones and lacks some. The sample lists about 94,000 clones, 93% occurring once. The length of the CDR3 is 14 residues. The V gene's germline CDR1 is WSHSY and CDR2 SAAADI. The ends lost 5 bases at V and 4 bases at J; junction bases unmatched: 2. The V gene is TRBV10-2, the J gene TRBJ1-3; 10 bases line up with TRBD1. The receptor was derived from a human donor who received a combined kidney and bone marrow transplant. The specimen comprised CD4+ T cells from blood, sampled before the transplant. The CDR3: CASSRGQGGNTIYF. As DNA, the CDR3 is TGCGCCAGCAGTCGGGGACAGGGGGGAAACACCATATATTTT.